The present T cell receptor beta chain was sequenced within a study of vaccination and CD4 T cells after COVID-19. As for the study in general: Investigators took post-vaccine samples a median roughly 70 days after dose two, within a range of 14 to 241. At days 161 to 241 post-vaccination, as well as at day 14, a few convalescent patients were sampled. General study points: From a median of roughly 20 to 40, SARS-CoV-2-reactive clonotypes increased, though not significantly.

This clonotype has a handful of counts. Antigen unknown. Germline V CDR1 and CDR2: SGHNT, YYREEE (reference sequence). Between the trimmed V and J ends, which lost 0 bases and 3 bases, there was a span of 4 bases. The CDR3 totals 12 residues. The time point was: late sampling 161 to 241 days after vaccination in a few convalescent patients. TCRdb independently ran MiXCR on the PCR reads; one entry per CDR3 protein. Of 25,000 to 35,000 distinct CDR3 sequences in the sample, almost 50% were seen once. The origin of this receptor is a human donor who had recovered from COVID-19. This sample comprised CD4+ T cells from blood, obtained about 7 months after SARS-CoV-2 vaccination. The V and J genes are TRBV5-4 and TRBJ2-7; D not resolved. The CDR3: CASSLEDYEQYF. DNA for the CDR3: TGTGCCAGCAGCTTGGAAGACTACGAGCAGTACTTC.